This entry describes one T cell receptor (beta chain). Its antigen is not known. The sample is drawn from a study of neurological immune-mediated disorders. Broader study findings: Whereas HTLV-1-associated myelopathy showed the most TCR clonal expansion, multiple sclerosis showed the least, with levels below those of healthy controls.

The CDR3 extends over 12 amino acids. Germline CDR1 SGHVS, CDR2 FNYEAQ. With 6 bases removed from V and 5 bases from J, the gap between germline ends came to 11 bases. cDNA synthesis was performed by 5'RACE with 10-nucleotide random UMIs. A single run covered 15-18 subjects with over 190 million TCR-beta sequences. TCRdb used MiXCR to reprocess the 5' RACE reads, holding one entry per CDR3 protein. The sample has about 46,000 distinct CDR3 sequences; about 2% are singletons. This TCR came from a woman aged 40 to 49 with multiple sclerosis. Sequenced material: PBMCs. The rearrangement links TRBV7-6 to TRBJ2-7, with D maybe TRBD1 (6 bases). The CDR3 bases are TGTGCCAGCAGTTCGCCAGGGGACGAGCAGTACTTC. Translated: CASSSPGDEQYF.